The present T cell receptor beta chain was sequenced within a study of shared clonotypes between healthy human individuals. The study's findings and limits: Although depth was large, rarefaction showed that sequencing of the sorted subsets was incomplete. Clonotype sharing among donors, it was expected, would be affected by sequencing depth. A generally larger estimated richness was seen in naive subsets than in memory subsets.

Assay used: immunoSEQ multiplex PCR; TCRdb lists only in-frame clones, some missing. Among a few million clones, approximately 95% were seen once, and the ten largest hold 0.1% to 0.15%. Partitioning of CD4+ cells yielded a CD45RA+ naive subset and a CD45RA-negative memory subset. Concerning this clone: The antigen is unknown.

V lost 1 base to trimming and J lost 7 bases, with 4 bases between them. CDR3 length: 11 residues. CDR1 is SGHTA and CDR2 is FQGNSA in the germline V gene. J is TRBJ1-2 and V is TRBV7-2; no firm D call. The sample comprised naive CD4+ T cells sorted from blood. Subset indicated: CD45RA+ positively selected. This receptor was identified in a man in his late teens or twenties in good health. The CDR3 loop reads CASSLVVGYTF. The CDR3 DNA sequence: TGTGCCAGCAGCTTAGTCGTTGGCTACACCTTC.